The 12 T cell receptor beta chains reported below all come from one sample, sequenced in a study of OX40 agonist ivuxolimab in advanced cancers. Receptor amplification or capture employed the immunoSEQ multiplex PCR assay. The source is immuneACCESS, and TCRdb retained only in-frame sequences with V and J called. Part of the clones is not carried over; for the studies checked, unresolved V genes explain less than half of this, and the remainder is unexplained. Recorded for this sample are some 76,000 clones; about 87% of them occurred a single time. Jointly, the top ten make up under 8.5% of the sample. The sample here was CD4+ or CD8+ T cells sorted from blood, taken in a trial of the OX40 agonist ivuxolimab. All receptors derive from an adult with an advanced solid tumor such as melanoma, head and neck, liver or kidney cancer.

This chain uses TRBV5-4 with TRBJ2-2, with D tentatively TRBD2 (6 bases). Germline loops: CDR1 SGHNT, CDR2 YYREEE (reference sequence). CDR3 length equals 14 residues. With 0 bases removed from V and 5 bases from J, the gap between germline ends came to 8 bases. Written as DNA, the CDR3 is TGTGCCAGCAGCTTGGTGCGGGGAACCGGGGAGCTGTTTTTT. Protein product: CASSLVRGTGELFF.

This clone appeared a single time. The CDR3 DNA reads TGTGCCTGGAGTGGAACTAGGGCTAGCACAGATACGCAGTATTTT. This sequence encodes CAWSGTRASTDTQYF. J is TRBJ2-3 and V is TRBV30, with a tentative D call TRBD2 (5 bases). In germline, CDR1 is GTSNPN, CDR2 SVGIG (reference sequence). The CDR3 is 15 residues long. Deletions cut 1 base from V and 0 bases from J, with 11 bases between.

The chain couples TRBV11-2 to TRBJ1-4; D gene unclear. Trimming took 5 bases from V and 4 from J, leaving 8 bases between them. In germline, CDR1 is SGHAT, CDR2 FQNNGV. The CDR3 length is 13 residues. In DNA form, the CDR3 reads TGTGCCAGCAGCCCACGCTATAATGAAAAACTGTTTTTT. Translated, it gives CASSPRYNEKLFF.

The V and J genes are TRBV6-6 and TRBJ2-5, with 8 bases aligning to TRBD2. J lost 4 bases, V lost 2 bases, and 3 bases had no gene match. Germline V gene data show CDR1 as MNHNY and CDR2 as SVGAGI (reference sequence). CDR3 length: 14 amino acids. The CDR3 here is CASSYELAAETQYF. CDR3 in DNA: TGTGCCAGCAGTTACGAACTAGCGGCAGAGACCCAGTACTTC.

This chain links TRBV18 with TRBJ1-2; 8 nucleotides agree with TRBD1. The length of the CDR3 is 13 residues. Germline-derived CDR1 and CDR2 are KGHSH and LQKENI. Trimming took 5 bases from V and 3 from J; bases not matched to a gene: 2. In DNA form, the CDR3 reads TGTGCCAGCTCAACGGACAGGGACTATGGCTACACCTTC. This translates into CASSTDRDYGYTF.

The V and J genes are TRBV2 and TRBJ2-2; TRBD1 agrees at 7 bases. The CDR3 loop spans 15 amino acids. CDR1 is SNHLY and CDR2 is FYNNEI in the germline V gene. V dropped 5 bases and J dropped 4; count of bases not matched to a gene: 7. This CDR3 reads CASSYDRVGTGELFF. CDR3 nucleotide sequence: TGTGCCAGCAGTTATGACAGGGTGGGCACCGGGGAGCTGTTTTTT.

The CDR3: CASSFPNTLEAFF. DNA of the CDR3: TGTGCCAGCAGCTTCCCTAATACTCTGGAGGCTTTCTTT. V is TRBV7-2 and J is TRBJ1-1; D uncertain. Germline CDR1 SGHTA, CDR2 FQGNSA. The CDR3 consists of 13 residues. V was shortened by 3 bases and J by 11 bases, with 16 bases between the two germline ends.

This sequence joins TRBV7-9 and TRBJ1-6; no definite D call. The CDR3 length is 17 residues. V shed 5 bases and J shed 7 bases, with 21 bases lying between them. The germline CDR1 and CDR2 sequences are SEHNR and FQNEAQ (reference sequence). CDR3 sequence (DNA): TGTGCCAGCAGCCCACGCCAGCGGGTTAGGTCGAATTCACCCCTCCACTTT. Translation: CASSPRQRVRSNSPLHF.

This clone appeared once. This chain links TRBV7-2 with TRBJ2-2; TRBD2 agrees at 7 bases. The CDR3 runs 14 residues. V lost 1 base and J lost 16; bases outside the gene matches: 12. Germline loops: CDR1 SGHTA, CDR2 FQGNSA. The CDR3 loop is CASSLEVSGQSRFF. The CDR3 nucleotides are TGTGCCAGCAGCTTAGAAGTTAGCGGGCAGTCACGGTTTTTT.

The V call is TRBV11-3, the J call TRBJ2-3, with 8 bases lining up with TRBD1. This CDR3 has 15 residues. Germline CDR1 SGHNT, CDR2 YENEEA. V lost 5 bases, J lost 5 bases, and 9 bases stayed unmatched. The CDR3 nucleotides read TGTGCCAGCAGCCTTGGACAGGGTCCCGGAGATACGCAGTATTTT. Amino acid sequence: CASSLGQGPGDTQYF.

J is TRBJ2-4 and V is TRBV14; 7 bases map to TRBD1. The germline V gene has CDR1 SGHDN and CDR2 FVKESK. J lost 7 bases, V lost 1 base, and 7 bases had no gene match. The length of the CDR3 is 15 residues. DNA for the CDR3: TGTGCCAGCAGCCAAGCAGGGGGTCTTTGGAACATTCAGTACTTC. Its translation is CASSQAGGLWNIQYF. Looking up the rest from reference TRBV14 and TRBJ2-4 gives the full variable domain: EAGVTQFPSHSVIEKGQTVTLRCDPISGHDNLYWYRRVMGKEIKFLLHFVKESKQDESGMPNNRFLAERTGGTYSTLKVQPAELEDSGVYFCASSQAGGLWNIQYFGAGTRLSVL.

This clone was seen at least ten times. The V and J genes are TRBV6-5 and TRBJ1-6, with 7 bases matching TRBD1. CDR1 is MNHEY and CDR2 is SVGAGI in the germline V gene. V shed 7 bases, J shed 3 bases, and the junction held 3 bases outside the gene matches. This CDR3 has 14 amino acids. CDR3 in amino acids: CASTGQSYNSPLHF. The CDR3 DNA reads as TGTGCCAGCACGGGACAGAGCTATAATTCACCCCTCCACTTT.